This T cell receptor beta chain comes out of a study of response to subunit inactivated influenza vaccine. Study findings and constraints: Seasonal influenza vaccination, on each occasion, was suggested by the authors to recruit few new T cells.

CDR3 size: 14 residues. Deletions cut 1 base from V and 9 bases from J, with 13 bases between. A single record per CDR3 protein comes from TCRdb applying MiXCR to the RT-PCR reads. The sample records about 580,000 distinct CDR3 sequences, 14% being singletons. This clonotype occurred a few times. Its antigen is currently unknown. The TCR comes from a man aged 50-59 years who received an inactivated influenza vaccine. The genes are TRBV12-3 or TRBV12-4 and TRBJ2-1; a weak D match, TRBD2 (5 bases). The sample in question was PBMCs from blood, obtained 11 to 12 days after vaccination. The CDR3, as DNA: TGTGCCAGCAGTTTAGGCGGGCCGGGAAGTGAGCAGTTCTTC. Translation: CASSLGGPGSEQFF.